This T cell receptor (beta chain) comes out of a study of T cell repertoires in cytomegalovirus infection. The V end was cut by 5 bases, the J end by 3 bases, with 7 bases between. This CDR3 is built from 12 residues. The V gene's germline CDR1 is SEHNR and CDR2 FQNEAQ (reference sequence). This clonotype was seen at least ten times. From the reads, TCRdb called clonotypes with MiXCR, one entry per CDR3 protein. The profile covers 450,000 to 550,000 distinct CDR3 sequences, with 16% appearing a single time and about 24% taken by the ten largest. The sample taken for sequencing was CD8+ T cells from PBMCs. The chain combines TRBV7-9 with TRBJ1-1; D gene unclear. This TCR was recovered from a human donor in good health (CMV status not recorded). Some clones in this sample may be carry-over from other donors' samples. The CDR3 here is CASSPTHTEAFF. DNA for the CDR3: TGTGCCAGCAGCCCAACCCACACTGAAGCTTTCTTT.